The next 9 T cell receptor beta chains were all read from a single sample in a study of T cells in Graves' hyperthyroidism and ophthalmopathy. Amplification targeted TCR beta CDR3 regions from RNA transcripts. Using the HTBI primer set, a first-round RT-PCR was run on the TCR CDR3. TCRdb analysed the multiplex PCR reads with MiXCR anew, one entry per CDR3 protein. The top ten hold roughly 19% of the sample, which has hundreds of thousands of distinct CDR3 sequences, around 15% seen once. The sample consisted of blood. Receptor source: a woman in her sixties with Graves' ophthalmopathy.

V gene TRBV27 combines with J gene TRBJ1-5; D gene ambiguous. Germline CDR1 is MNHEY and CDR2 is SMNVEV (reference sequence). The CDR3 sequence is 13 residues long. Trimming took 6 bases from V and 2 from J, leaving 8 bases between them. The DNA of the CDR3 is TGTGCCAGCAGGGGGTCAGGCAATCAGCCCCAGCATTTT. Encoded protein: CASRGSGNQPQHF.

The chain combines TRBV3-1 with TRBJ2-1; D is unclear. The CDR3 totals 14 residues. CDR1 and CDR2 from the germline V gene are LGHDT and YNNKEL (reference sequence). The V end lost 0 bases, the J end lost 6 bases, and 9 bases lay between the germline ends. The CDR3 sequence is CASSQDQVPNEQFF. CDR3 coding DNA: TGTGCCAGCAGCCAAGATCAGGTCCCCAATGAGCAGTTCTTC.

The chain combines TRBV5-1 with TRBJ2-2; TRBD2 agrees at 13 bases. The V gene's germline CDR1 is SGHRS and CDR2 YFSETQ. The CDR3 length is 16 residues. With 7 bases clipped from V and 2 bases from J, the junction kept 5 bases outside the gene matches. This chain's CDR3 is CASRTSGSFNTGELFF. The CDR3 DNA sequence: TGCGCCAGCCGGACTAGCGGGAGCTTCAACACCGGGGAGCTGTTTTTT. The complete variable domain, with remaining parts taken from reference TRBV5-1 and TRBJ2-2, reads KAGVTQTPRYLIKTRGQQVTLSCSPISGHRSVSWYQQTPGQGLQFLFEYFSETQRNKGNFPGRFSGRQFSNSRSEMNVSTLELGDSALYLCASRTSGSFNTGELFFGEGSRLTVL.

This clonotype was found a few times. The chain employs TRBV6-1 and TRBJ2-2, with TRBD1 as a possible D gene (5 bases). There are 14 residues in the CDR3. V was clipped by 7 bases and J by 7 bases, with 16 bases between them. Germline CDR1 is MNHNS and CDR2 is SASEGT. CDR3 nucleotides: TGTGCCAGCACCCCCGGGTGGGGCGGCGGGGAGCTGTTTTTT. Translation gives CASTPGWGGGELFF.

The genes are TRBV11-3 and TRBJ2-7; perhaps TRBD2 as D (6 bases). The CDR3 runs 13 residues. Trimming left V 10 bases short and J 5 bases short, with 18 bases between. Germline lookup yields CDR1 SGHNT and CDR2 YENEEA. CDR3 bases: TGTGCCAAGGCGGGACTTCCCGTTCACGAGCAGTACTTC. This translates into CAKAGLPVHEQYF.

The V gene is TRBV19, the J gene TRBJ2-6; D ambiguous. CDR1 and CDR2 (germline): LNHDA, SQIVND (reference sequence). The CDR3 totals 12 residues. The V end lost 10 bases, the J end lost 4 bases, and 8 bases lay between the germline ends. In DNA form, the CDR3 reads TGTGCCACCGATAACGGGGCCAACGTCCTGACTTTC. It specifies CATDNGANVLTF.

This clonotype was seen ten or more times. CDR3 in amino acids: CASTRPPHEHGYTF. The CDR3, as DNA: TGTGCCAGCACACGCCCACCTCATGAACATGGCTACACCTTC. This sequence joins TRBV2 and TRBJ1-2; D unclear. V lost 7 bases, J lost 6 bases, and 18 bases lay in between. The CDR3 spans 14 residues. Germline CDR1 and CDR2: SNHLY and FYNNEI. Combining the CDR3 with reference TRBV2 and TRBJ1-2 gives the whole variable domain EPEVTQTPSHQVTQMGQEVILRCVPISNHLYFYWYRQILGQKVEFLVSFYNNEISEKSEIFDDQFSVERPDGSNFTLKIRSTKLEDSAMYFCASTRPPHEHGYTFGSGTRLTVV.

This clonotype was counted between two and nine times. This rearrangement joins TRBV20-1 to TRBJ1-1, with D perhaps matching TRBD1 (6 bases). Trimming removed 0 bases from V and 2 bases from J, with 10 bases in between. The length of the CDR3 is 14 residues. Per germline, CDR1 DFQATT and CDR2 SNEGSKA (reference sequence). The CDR3 loop is CSARDGGRNTEAFF. The CDR3 DNA sequence: TGCAGTGCTAGAGATGGGGGCCGCAACACTGAAGCTTTCTTT.

This clonotype has at least ten counts. The J gene is TRBJ2-5, the V gene TRBV7-2, with 7 bases lining up with TRBD2. V shed 0 bases and J 0 bases; nucleotides not matched to a gene: 4. The germline V gene encodes CDR1 SGHTA and CDR2 FQGNSA. The CDR3 runs 16 residues. CDR3 in amino acids: CASSLALAVNQETQYF. The CDR3 DNA reads TGTGCCAGCAGCTTAGCCCTAGCGGTGAACCAAGAGACCCAGTACTTC.